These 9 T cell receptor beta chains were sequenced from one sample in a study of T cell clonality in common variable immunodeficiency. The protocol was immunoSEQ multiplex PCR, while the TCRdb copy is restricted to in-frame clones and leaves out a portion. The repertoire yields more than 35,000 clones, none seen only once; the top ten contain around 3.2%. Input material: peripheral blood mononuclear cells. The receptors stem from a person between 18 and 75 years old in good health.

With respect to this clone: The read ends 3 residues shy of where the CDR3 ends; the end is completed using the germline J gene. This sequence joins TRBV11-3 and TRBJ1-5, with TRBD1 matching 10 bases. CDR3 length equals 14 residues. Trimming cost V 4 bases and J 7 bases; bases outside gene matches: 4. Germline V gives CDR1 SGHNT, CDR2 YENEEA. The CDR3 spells CASSYGQGVQPQHF. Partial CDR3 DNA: TGTGCCAGCAGCTACGGACAGGGGGTGCAGCCC.

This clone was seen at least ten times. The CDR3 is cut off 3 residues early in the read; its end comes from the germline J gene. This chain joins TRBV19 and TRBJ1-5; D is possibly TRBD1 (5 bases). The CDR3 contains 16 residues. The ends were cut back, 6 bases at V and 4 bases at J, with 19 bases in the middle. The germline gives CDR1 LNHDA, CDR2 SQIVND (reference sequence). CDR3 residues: CASRRLAGEGNQPQHF. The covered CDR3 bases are TGTGCCAGTAGGCGCCTAGCGGGGGAGGGGAATCAGCCC.

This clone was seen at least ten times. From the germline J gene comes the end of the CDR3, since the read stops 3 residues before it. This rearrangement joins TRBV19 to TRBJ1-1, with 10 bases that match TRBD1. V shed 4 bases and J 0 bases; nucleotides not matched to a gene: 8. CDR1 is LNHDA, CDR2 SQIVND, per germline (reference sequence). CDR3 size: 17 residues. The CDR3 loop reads CASSNRDRGIMNTEAFF. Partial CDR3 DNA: TGTGCCAGTAGTAACCGGGACAGGGGAATTATGAACACTGAA.

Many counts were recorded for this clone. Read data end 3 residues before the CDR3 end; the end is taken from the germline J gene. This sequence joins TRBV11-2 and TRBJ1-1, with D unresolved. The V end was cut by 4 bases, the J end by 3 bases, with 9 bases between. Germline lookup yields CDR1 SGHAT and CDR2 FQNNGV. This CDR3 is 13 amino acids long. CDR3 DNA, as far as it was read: TGTGCCAGCAGCTACGGGGTGGACACTGAA. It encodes CASSYGVDTE. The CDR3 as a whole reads CASSYGVDTEAFF.

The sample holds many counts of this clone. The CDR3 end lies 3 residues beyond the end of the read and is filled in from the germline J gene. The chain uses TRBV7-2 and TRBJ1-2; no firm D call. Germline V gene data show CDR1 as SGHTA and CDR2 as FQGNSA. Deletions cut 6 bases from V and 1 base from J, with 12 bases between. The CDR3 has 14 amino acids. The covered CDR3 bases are TGTGCCAGCAGTACCGGGTCCGATAACTATGGC. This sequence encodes CASSTGSDNYG. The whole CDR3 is CASSTGSDNYGYTF.

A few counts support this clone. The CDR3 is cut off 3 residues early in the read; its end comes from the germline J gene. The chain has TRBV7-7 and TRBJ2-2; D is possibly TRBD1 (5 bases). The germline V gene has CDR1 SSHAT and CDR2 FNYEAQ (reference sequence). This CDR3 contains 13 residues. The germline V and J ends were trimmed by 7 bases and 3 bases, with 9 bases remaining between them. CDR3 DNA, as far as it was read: TGTGCCAGCAAGAAAGGGGACACCGGGGAG. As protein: CASKKGDTGE. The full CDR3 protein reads CASKKGDTGELFF.

The CDR3 bases that were read are TGTGCCAGCAGTGATGGGGCCACAGATACG. Its translation: CASSDGATDT. The whole CDR3 region reads CASSDGATDTQYF. The chain couples TRBV6-4 to TRBJ2-3; maybe TRBD1 (5 bases). Read sequence stops 3 residues before the CDR3 end, and the germline J gene provides the missing end. V dropped 3 bases and J dropped 2 bases, with 6 bases sitting between them. This CDR3 region has 13 residues. CDR1 MRHNA and CDR2 SNTAGT come from the germline V gene.

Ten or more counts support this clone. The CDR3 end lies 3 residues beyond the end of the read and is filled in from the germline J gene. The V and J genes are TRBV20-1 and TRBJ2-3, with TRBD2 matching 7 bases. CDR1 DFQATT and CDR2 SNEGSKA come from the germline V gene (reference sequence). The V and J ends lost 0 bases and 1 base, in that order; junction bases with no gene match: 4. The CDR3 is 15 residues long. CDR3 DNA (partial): TGCAGTGCTAGAGATCCTAGCGGTGGCACAGATACG. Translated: CSARDPSGGTDT. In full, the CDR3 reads CSARDPSGGTDTQYF.

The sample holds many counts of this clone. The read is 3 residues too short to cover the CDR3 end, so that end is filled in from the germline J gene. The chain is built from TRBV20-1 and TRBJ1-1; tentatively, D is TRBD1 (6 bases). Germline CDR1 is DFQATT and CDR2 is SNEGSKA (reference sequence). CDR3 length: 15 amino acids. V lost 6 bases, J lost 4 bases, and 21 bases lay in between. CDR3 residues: CSAQGHVRRGTEAFF. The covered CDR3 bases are TGCAGTGCCCAGGGACACGTTAGGCGAGGCACTGAA.